This passage covers 20 T cell receptor beta chains from one sample sequenced in a study of neurological immune-mediated disorders. One entry per CDR3 protein results from TCRdb running MiXCR on the 5' RACE reads. The table shows more than 75,000 distinct CDR3 sequences, with roughly 3.5% occurring only once. Specimen: PBMCs. The receptors stem from a woman in her 50s with multiple sclerosis.

The table lists this clonotype with many counts. The V call is TRBV24-1, the J call TRBJ2-1, with 7 positions matching TRBD2. From germline, CDR1 is KGHDR and CDR2 SFDVKD. Trimming removed 7 bases from V and 5 bases from J; junction bases left unmatched: 7. CDR3 size: 14 residues. CDR3 nucleotides: TGTGCCACCAGCGGGACTAACTCTCACAATGAGCAGTTCTTC. Translating it yields CATSGTNSHNEQFF.

This clonotype was counted many times. This sequence joins TRBV7-2 and TRBJ1-2; maybe TRBD1 (6 bases). The CDR3 extends over 15 amino acids. Germline CDR1 is SGHTA and CDR2 is FQGNSA. Trimming pared 1 base from V and 11 bases from J, leaving 20 bases between. CDR3 bases: TGTGCCAGCAGCTTAGATGGCAGGGGAGGACTTGGGTACACCTTC. This encodes CASSLDGRGGLGYTF.

About this clonotype itself: This clone may be a read error of a much larger clone one base away. This chain joins TRBV20-1 and TRBJ2-2, with 7 bases that match TRBD2. Germline V gene lookup returns CDR1 DFQATT and CDR2 SNEGSKA (reference sequence). This CDR3 has 14 residues. V was pared by 5 bases and J by 8 bases, with 11 bases of the junction left unmatched. For the CDR3, the DNA is TGCAGTGCTTCTAGCGGAGTTCTAGGAGGGGAGCTGTTTTTT. Amino acid sequence: CSASSGVLGGELFF.

This clonotype was detected ten times or more. The V call is TRBV10-3, the J call TRBJ1-6, with D unclear. V was clipped by 0 bases and J by 0 bases, with 9 bases between them. CDR1 and CDR2 from the germline V gene are ENHRY and SYGVKD. The CDR3 loop spans 17 amino acids. This CDR3 is CAISESPLSSYNSPLHF. CDR3 bases: TGTGCCATCAGTGAGTCTCCACTGAGCTCCTATAATTCACCCCTCCACTTT.

This clonotype appeared many times. The chain combines TRBV5-5 with TRBJ1-1; no clear D gene. Looked up from germline, CDR1 is SGHKS and CDR2 is YYEKEE (reference sequence). The CDR3 sequence is 13 residues long. Trimming left V 3 bases short and J 5 bases short, with 11 bases between. CDR3 protein: CASSSTRLTEAFF. The CDR3 nucleotides read TGTGCCAGCAGCTCAACTCGGTTAACTGAAGCTTTCTTT.

The gene calls are TRBV14 and TRBJ1-2; possible D gene TRBD1, 6 bases. Germline CDR1 SGHDN, CDR2 FVKESK. V lost 0 bases, J lost 4 bases, and 9 bases lay in between. The CDR3 runs 14 residues. The DNA for the CDR3 is TGTGCCAGCAGCCAAGAAGCCAGGGGCTATGGCTACACCTTC. It specifies CASSQEARGYGYTF. Using reference TRBV14 and TRBJ1-2 for the parts outside the CDR3, the full variable domain is EAGVTQFPSHSVIEKGQTVTLRCDPISGHDNLYWYRRVMGKEIKFLLHFVKESKQDESGMPNNRFLAERTGGTYSTLKVQPAELEDSGVYFCASSQEARGYGYTFGSGTRLTVV.

This clonotype was detected ten times or more. The V and J genes are TRBV3-1 and TRBJ2-1; 15 bases match TRBD2. Germline lookup yields CDR1 LGHDT and CDR2 YNNKEL (reference sequence). The V and J ends lost 4 bases and 6 bases, in that order; junction bases with no gene match: 7. CDR3 length: 17 residues. The CDR3 sequence is CASSPHRTSGGANEQFF. Written as DNA, the CDR3 is TGTGCCAGCAGCCCCCACCGGACTAGCGGGGGGGCCAATGAGCAGTTCTTC.

At least ten counts were recorded for this clonotype. The chain employs TRBV20-1 and TRBJ1-1; 8 bases align to TRBD1. CDR1 and CDR2 from the germline V gene are DFQATT and SNEGSKA (reference sequence). The CDR3 is 14 amino acids. The CDR3 here is CRTGQGADETEAFF. Written as DNA, the CDR3 is TGCAGAACGGGGCAGGGGGCGGACGAGACTGAAGCTTTCTTT.

The chain recombines TRBV11-3 with TRBJ2-7; possibly TRBD1 or TRBD2 for D (5 bases each). CDR3 size: 17 residues. The V and J ends lost 2 bases and 5 bases respectively, with 22 bases between them. The germline V gene has CDR1 SGHNT and CDR2 YENEEA. As DNA, the CDR3 is TGTGCCAGCAGCTTACCGGAGAGGGGCAGTACCTACCACGAGCAGTACTTC. Protein sequence: CASSLPERGSTYHEQYF.

This clonotype was recorded at least ten times. The rearrangement uses TRBV12-3 or TRBV12-4 and TRBJ2-1; 9 positions agree with TRBD2. J was trimmed by 9 bases and V by 7 bases; bases with no gene match: 7. This CDR3 spans 13 amino acids. The CDR3 DNA sequence: TGTGCCAGCAAAAGCGGGGGGTGGGGTGAGCAGTTCTTC. Its translation is CASKSGGWGEQFF.

The sample holds many counts of this clonotype. The V gene is TRBV4-3, the J gene TRBJ2-5; 8 bases line up with TRBD1. The CDR3 has 16 residues. Germline trimming cut 4 bases from V and 2 bases from J; bases unmatched to any gene: 9. The germline gives CDR1 LGHNA, CDR2 YSLEER. Written as DNA, the CDR3 is TGCGCCAGCAGCCCCTCAGGGGGCCTACGGCAAGAGACCCAGTACTTC. Amino acids: CASSPSGGLRQETQYF.

This clonotype was seen many times. The rearrangement joins TRBV20-1 to TRBJ1-1, with D unresolved. V shed 2 bases and J shed 7 bases, with 14 bases lying between them. From germline, CDR1 is DFQATT and CDR2 SNEGSKA (reference sequence). CDR3 size: 13 residues. CDR3 amino acids: CSARNTWVNEAFF. CDR3 in DNA: TGCAGTGCTAGAAATACGTGGGTGAATGAAGCTTTCTTT.

This clonotype was detected many times. The chain has TRBV12-3 or TRBV12-4 and TRBJ1-5; perhaps TRBD1 as D (5 bases). V lost 5 bases and J lost 7, with 15 bases in between. The length of the CDR3 is 14 residues. CDR3 nucleotides: TGTGCCAGCAGTGGGGGGGTGGGAGGACAGCCCCAGCATTTT. Protein: CASSGGVGGQPQHF.

This CDR3 is CASRENRGLWDTGELFF. The CDR3 DNA follows: TGCGCCAGCAGGGAGAACAGGGGGCTTTGGGACACCGGGGAGCTGTTTTTT. V usage is TRBV5-1 and J usage is TRBJ2-2; the match to TRBD1 covers 9 bases. The CDR3 contains 17 residues. Looked up from germline, CDR1 is SGHRS and CDR2 is YFSETQ. Losses at the gene ends were 5 bases for V and 3 bases for J; bases not matched to a gene: 11.

This clonotype was recorded many times. This chain links TRBV5-1 with TRBJ2-1; maybe TRBD2 (5 bases). The germline CDR1 and CDR2 sequences are SGHRS and YFSETQ. Deletions cut 2 bases from V and 8 bases from J, with 11 bases between. The CDR3 spans 13 residues. The chain's CDR3 is CASSFAGFDEQFF. The CDR3 nucleotides read TGCGCCAGCAGCTTTGCGGGCTTCGATGAGCAGTTCTTC.

This clonotype came up many times. The chain combines TRBV5-5 with TRBJ2-1; 10 bases align to TRBD1. With 4 bases clipped from V and 9 bases from J, the junction kept 7 bases outside the gene matches. The CDR3 totals 14 residues. Germline CDR1 is SGHKS and CDR2 is YYEKEE (reference sequence). The CDR3 nucleotides read TGTGCCAGCAGCCTAGACAGGGGGCGGGGTGAGCAGTTCTTC. It specifies CASSLDRGRGEQFF.

This clonotype was observed many times. The DNA for the CDR3 is TGTGCCAGCAGCTTAGGACAGGGTGGTACCGGCCAGTACTTC. Translated, it gives CASSLGQGGTGQYF. The chain joins TRBV7-2 to TRBJ2-7; TRBD1 matches 7 bases. V lost 1 base, J lost 10 bases, and 10 bases stayed unmatched. The CDR3 is 14 amino acids. The germline V gene encodes CDR1 SGHTA and CDR2 FQGNSA.

The sample holds many counts of this clonotype. This chain connects TRBV5-1 to TRBJ2-7, with TRBD1 matching over 11 bases. V dropped 5 bases and J dropped 5; count of bases not matched to a gene: 12. The CDR3 has 16 amino acids. From germline, CDR1 is SGHRS and CDR2 YFSETQ. The CDR3 nucleotides read TGCGCCAGCAGTCGGGGGCCGGACAGGGGGCAAAACGAGCAGTACTTC. It encodes CASSRGPDRGQNEQYF.

This clonotype was seen repeatedly, ten times or more. The chain has TRBV20-1 and TRBJ1-2, with TRBD1 identical over 7 bases. The CDR3 runs 13 residues. The trim removed 5 bases at V and 1 base at J, leaving 4 bases unmatched. Germline lookup yields CDR1 DFQATT and CDR2 SNEGSKA (reference sequence). CDR3 sequence reads: CSAWDSYNYGYTF. Here the CDR3 DNA reads TGCAGTGCTTGGGACAGTTATAACTATGGCTACACCTTC.

This clonotype was detected many times. The chain uses TRBV20-1 and TRBJ2-7; 8 bases align to TRBD1. With V trimmed by 5 bases and J by 2 bases, 5 bases remained unmatched. There are 13 residues in the CDR3. The germline V gene has CDR1 DFQATT and CDR2 SNEGSKA (reference sequence). The CDR3 spells CSASDRGPYEQYF. The DNA of the CDR3 is TGCAGTGCTTCCGACAGGGGACCCTACGAGCAGTACTTC.